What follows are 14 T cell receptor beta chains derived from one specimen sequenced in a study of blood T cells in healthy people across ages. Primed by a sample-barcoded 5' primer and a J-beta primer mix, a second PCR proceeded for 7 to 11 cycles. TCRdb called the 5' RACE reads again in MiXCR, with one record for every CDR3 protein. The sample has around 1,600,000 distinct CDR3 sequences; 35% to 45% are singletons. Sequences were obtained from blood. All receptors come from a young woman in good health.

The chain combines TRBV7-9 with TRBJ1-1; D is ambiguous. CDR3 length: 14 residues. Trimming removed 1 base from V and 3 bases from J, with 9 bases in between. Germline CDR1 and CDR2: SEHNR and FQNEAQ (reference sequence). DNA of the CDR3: TGTGCCAGCAGCTTAGATAGGCCCTACACTGAAGCTTTCTTT. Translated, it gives CASSLDRPYTEAFF.

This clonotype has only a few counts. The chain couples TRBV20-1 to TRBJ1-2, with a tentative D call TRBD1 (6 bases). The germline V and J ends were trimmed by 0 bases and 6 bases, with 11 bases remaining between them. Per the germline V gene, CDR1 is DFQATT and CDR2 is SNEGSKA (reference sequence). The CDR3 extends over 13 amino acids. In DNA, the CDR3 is TGCAGTGCTAGAGAACGGACAGAAAATGGCTACACCTTC. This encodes CSARERTENGYTF.

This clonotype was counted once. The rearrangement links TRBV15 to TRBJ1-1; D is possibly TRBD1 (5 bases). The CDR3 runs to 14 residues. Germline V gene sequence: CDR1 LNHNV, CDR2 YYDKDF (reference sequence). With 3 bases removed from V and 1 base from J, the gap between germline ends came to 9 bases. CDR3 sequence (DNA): TGTGCCACCAGCAGCGGGGGTGCGAACACTGAAGCTTTCTTT. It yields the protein CATSSGGANTEAFF.

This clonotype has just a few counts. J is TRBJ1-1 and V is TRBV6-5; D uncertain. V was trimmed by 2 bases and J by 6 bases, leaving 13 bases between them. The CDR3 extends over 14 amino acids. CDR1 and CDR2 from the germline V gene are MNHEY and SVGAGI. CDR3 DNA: TGTGCCAGCAGTTACCTGGCCGCTAGCGCTGAAGCTTTCTTT. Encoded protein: CASSYLAASAEAFF.

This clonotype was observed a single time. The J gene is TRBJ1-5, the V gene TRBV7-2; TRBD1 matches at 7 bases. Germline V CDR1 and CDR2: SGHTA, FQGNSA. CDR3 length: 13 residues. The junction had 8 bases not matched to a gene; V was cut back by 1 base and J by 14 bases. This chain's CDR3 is CASSLGEGTGEHF. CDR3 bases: TGTGCCAGCAGCTTAGGTGAGGGTACAGGGGAGCATTTT.

CDR3 in DNA: TGCGCCAGCAGCCCGGAGAGGACAGGCTCCCATGGCTACACCTTC. Translation: CASSPERTGSHGYTF. V and J are TRBV5-1 and TRBJ1-2; 7 bases agree with TRBD1. This CDR3 comprises 15 residues. Per the germline V gene, CDR1 is SGHRS and CDR2 is YFSETQ. V shed 4 bases and J 6 bases; nucleotides not matched to a gene: 12.

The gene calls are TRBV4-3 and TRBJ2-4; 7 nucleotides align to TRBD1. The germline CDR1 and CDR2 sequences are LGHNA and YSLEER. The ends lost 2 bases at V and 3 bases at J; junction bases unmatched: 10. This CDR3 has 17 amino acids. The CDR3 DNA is TGCGCCAGCAGCCAATTGACGGGAAGGGGGCTCAAAAACATTCAGTACTTC. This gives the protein CASSQLTGRGLKNIQYF.

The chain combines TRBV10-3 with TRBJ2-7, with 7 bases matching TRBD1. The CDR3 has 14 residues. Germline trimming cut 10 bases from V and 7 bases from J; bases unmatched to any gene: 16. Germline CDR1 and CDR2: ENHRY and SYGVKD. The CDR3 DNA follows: TGTGCCACAATACAAGGGGGCCACTACAATGAGCAGTACTTC. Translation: CATIQGGHYNEQYF.

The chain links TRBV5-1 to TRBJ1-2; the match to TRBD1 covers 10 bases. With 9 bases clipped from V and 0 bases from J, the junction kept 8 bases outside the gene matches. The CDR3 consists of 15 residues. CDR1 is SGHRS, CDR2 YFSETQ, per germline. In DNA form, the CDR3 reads TGCGCCACCTCGGGACAGGGGACTTCTAACTATGGCTACACCTTC. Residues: CATSGQGTSNYGYTF.

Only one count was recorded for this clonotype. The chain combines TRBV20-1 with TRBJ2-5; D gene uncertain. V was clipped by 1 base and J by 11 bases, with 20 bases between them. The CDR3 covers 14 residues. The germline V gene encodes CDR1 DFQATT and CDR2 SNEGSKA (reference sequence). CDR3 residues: CSARALKPYNEQYF. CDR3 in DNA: TGCAGTGCTAGAGCACTAAAGCCCTACAATGAGCAGTACTTC.

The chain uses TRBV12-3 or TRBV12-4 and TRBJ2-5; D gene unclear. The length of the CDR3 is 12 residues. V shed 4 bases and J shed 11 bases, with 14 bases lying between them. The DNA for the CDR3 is TGTGCCAGCAGTTCCCAGGTGGGAAAGCAGTACTTC. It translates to CASSSQVGKQYF.

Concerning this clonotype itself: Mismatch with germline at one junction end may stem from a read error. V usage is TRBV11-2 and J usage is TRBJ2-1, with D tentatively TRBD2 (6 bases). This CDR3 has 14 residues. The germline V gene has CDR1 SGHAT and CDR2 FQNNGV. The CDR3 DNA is TGTGCCAGCAGCTTAGTAGCGGCGTACAATGAGCAGCACTTC. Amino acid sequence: CASSLVAAYNEQHF.

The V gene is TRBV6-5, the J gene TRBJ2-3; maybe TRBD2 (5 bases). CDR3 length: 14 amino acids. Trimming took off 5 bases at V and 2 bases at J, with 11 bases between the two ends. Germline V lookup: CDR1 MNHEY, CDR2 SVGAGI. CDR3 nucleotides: TGTGCCAGCAGTGATCTTCGGGACACAGATACGCAGTATTTT. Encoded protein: CASSDLRDTDTQYF.

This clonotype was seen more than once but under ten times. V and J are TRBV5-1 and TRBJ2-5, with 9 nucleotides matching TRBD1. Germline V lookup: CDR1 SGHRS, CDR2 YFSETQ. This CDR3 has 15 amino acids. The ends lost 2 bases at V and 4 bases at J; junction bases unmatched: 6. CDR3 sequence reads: CASSFDRGSAETQYF. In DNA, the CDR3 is TGCGCCAGCAGCTTTGACAGGGGGTCCGCAGAGACCCAGTACTTC.